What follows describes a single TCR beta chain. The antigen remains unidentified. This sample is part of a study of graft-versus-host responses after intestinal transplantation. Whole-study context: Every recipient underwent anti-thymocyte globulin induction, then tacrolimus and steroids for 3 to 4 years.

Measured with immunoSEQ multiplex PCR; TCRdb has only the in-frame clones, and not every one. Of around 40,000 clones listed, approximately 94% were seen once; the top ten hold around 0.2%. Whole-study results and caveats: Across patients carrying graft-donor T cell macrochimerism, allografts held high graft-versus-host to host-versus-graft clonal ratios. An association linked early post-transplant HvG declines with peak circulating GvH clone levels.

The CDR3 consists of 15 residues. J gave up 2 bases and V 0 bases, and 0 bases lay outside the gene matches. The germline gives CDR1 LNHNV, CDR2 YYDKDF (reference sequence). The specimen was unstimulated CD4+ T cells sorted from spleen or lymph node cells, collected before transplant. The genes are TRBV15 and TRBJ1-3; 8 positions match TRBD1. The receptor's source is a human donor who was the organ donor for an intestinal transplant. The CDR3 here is CATSREQGAGNTIYF. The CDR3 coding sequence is TGTGCCACCAGCAGAGAACAGGGGGCTGGAAACACCATATATTTT.